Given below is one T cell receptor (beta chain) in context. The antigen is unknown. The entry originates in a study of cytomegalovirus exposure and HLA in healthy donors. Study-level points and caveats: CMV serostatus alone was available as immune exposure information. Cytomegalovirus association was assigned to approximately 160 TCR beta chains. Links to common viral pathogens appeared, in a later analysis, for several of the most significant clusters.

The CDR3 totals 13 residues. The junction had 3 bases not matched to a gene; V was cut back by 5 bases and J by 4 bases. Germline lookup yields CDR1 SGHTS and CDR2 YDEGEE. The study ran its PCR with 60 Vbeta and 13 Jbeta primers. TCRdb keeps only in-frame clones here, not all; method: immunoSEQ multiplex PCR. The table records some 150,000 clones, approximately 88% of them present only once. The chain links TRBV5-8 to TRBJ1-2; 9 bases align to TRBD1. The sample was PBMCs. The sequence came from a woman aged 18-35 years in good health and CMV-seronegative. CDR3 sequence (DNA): TGTGCCAGCAGTCTGGACAGGGGCTATGGCTACACCTTC. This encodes CASSLDRGYGYTF.